The 16 T cell receptor beta chains below all came from one sample that was sequenced in a study of type 1 regulatory T cells. Antigens of these TCRs are unknown. TCRdb reprocessed the reads with MiXCR, giving one entry per CDR3 protein. Among 6,000 or so distinct CDR3 sequences, 27% were seen once, and the ten largest hold around 8%. Sequenced material: cultured T cells, either the whole culture or a sorted T cell fraction (not recorded which). Subset indicated: Tr1-enriched cell product generated in vitro against host alloantigens. These receptors came from a human donor in good health.

This clonotype is judged medium-sized. This sequence joins TRBV20-1 and TRBJ2-7; TRBD2 aligns across 14 bases. Germline-derived CDR1 and CDR2 are DFQATT and SNEGSKA (reference sequence). The CDR3 is 15 amino acids. V shed 7 bases and J 3 bases; nucleotides not matched to a gene: 8. Written as DNA, the CDR3 is TGCAGTGATGGGACTAGCGGGAGTTCATACTACGAGCAGTACTTC. Protein product: CSDGTSGSSYYEQYF.

This clonotype is medium-sized by share. The chain joins TRBV7-9 to TRBJ1-1; D perhaps matches TRBD1 (5 bases). V gave up 8 bases and J gave up 1 base, with 11 bases separating them. The V gene's germline CDR1 is SEHNR and CDR2 FQNEAQ (reference sequence). The CDR3 covers 13 residues. The CDR3 coding sequence is TGTGCCAGCCTCGGGGCGAGGAACACTGAAGCTTTCTTT. This sequence encodes CASLGARNTEAFF.

V gene TRBV12-3 or TRBV12-4 combines with J gene TRBJ1-5; 11 bases map to TRBD1. The CDR3 spans 13 residues. The junction had 0 bases not matched to a gene; V was cut back by 4 bases and J by 7 bases. The chain's CDR3 is CASSWTGGQPQHF. DNA of the CDR3: TGTGCCAGCAGTTGGACAGGGGGCCAGCCCCAGCATTTT.

The rearrangement joins TRBV5-1 to TRBJ2-2; D not resolved. This CDR3 has 13 amino acids. CDR1 SGHRS and CDR2 YFSETQ come from the germline V gene. Trimming stripped 0 bases from V and 4 bases from J, with 4 bases between. CDR3 sequence: CASSLVPTGELFF. CDR3 coding DNA: TGCGCCAGCAGCTTGGTTCCCACCGGGGAGCTGTTTTTT.

By sample share, this clonotype is medium-sized. This chain connects TRBV7-9 to TRBJ2-7; D unclear. The CDR3 has 13 residues. CDR1 and CDR2 (germline): SEHNR, FQNEAQ (reference sequence). Trimming left V 3 bases short and J 2 bases short, with 8 bases between. The CDR3 sequence is CASSFRSTYEQYF. The CDR3 nucleotides read TGTGCCAGCAGCTTCAGGAGTACCTACGAGCAGTACTTC.

The chain combines TRBV7-2 with TRBJ2-5, with 9 bases aligning to TRBD1. The trim removed 1 base at V and 4 bases at J, leaving 4 bases unmatched. Per germline, CDR1 SGHTA and CDR2 FQGNSA. The CDR3 is made up of 15 amino acids. Here the CDR3 reads CASSLGGQGRETQYF. In nucleotides, the CDR3 is TGTGCCAGCAGCTTAGGGGGACAGGGTCGAGAGACCCAGTACTTC. Based on the CDR3 plus reference TRBV7-2 and TRBJ2-5, the full variable domain is GAGVSQSPSNKVTEKGKDVELRCDPISGHTALYWYRQSLGQGLEFLIYFQGNSAPDKSGLPSDRFSAERTGGSVSTLTIQRTQQEDSAVYLCASSLGGQGRETQYFGPGTRLLVL.

This clonotype is medium-sized within its sample. This rearrangement joins TRBV27 to TRBJ2-5; no clear D gene. The CDR3 is 13 residues long. V shed 8 bases and J shed 0 bases, with 10 bases lying between them. Germline V CDR1 and CDR2: MNHEY, SMNVEV (reference sequence). The chain's CDR3 is CASSLSYQETQYF. The CDR3, as DNA: TGTGCCAGCTCCCTATCGTACCAAGAGACCCAGTACTTC.

This clonotype qualifies as medium-sized. The genes are TRBV6-5 and TRBJ2-5, with 7 bases identical to TRBD1. Germline values: CDR1 MNHEY, CDR2 SVGAGI. This CDR3 is 15 amino acids long. Trimming removed 0 bases from V and 1 base from J; junction bases left unmatched: 2. The CDR3 sequence: CASSYSGTAQETQYF. CDR3 DNA: TGTGCCAGCAGTTACTCCGGGACAGCCCAAGAGACCCAGTACTTC.

This clonotype has ten or more counts. The genes are TRBV12-3 or TRBV12-4 and TRBJ2-5, with a tentative D call TRBD1 (7 bases). This CDR3 region has 18 residues. Trimming removed 2 bases from V and 4 bases from J, with 23 bases in between. CDR3 in DNA: TGTGCCAGCAGTTTAAAGGGGGAAGCGTGGAGGGGGCTAGAGACCCAGTACTTC. Residues: CASSLKGEAWRGLETQYF.

Sample share makes this clonotype medium-sized. The V and J genes are TRBV29-1 and TRBJ2-7; D uncertain. The CDR3 extends over 12 amino acids. CDR1 SQVTM and CDR2 ANQGSEA come from the germline V gene. V was clipped by 4 bases and J by 3 bases, with 10 bases between them. The CDR3 sequence is CSVAGSNYEQYF. Here the CDR3 DNA reads TGCAGCGTTGCCGGGTCGAACTACGAGCAGTACTTC.

Within the sample, this clonotype is medium-sized (0.01 to 0.1%). This chain connects TRBV6-5 to TRBJ2-7; possibly TRBD1 for D (6 bases). The ends were cut back, 0 bases at V and 1 base at J, with 16 bases in the middle. This CDR3 region has 17 residues. In germline, CDR1 is MNHEY, CDR2 SVGAGI. The CDR3 DNA sequence: TGTGCCAGCAGTTACTCCAGATTAGGACAGACTTCCTACGAGCAGTACTTC. The encoded protein is CASSYSRLGQTSYEQYF.

This clonotype is medium-sized by share. The chain links TRBV7-2 to TRBJ1-1; 7 positions agree with TRBD1. Germline V lookup: CDR1 SGHTA, CDR2 FQGNSA. The V segment lost 5 bases and the J segment 1 base; nucleotides outside the gene matches: 4. CDR3 length: 14 amino acids. This chain's CDR3 is CASSQDRQNTEAFF. DNA for the CDR3: TGTGCCAGCAGCCAGGACAGGCAGAACACTGAAGCTTTCTTT. Using reference TRBV7-2 and TRBJ1-1 for the parts outside the CDR3, the full variable domain is GAGVSQSPSNKVTEKGKDVELRCDPISGHTALYWYRQSLGQGLEFLIYFQGNSAPDKSGLPSDRFSAERTGGSVSTLTIQRTQQEDSAVYLCASSQDRQNTEAFFGQGTRLTVV.

This clonotype was picked up a small number of times. The V call is TRBV7-9, the J call TRBJ2-5, with D perhaps matching TRBD2 (6 bases). This CDR3 comprises 15 residues. Germline assignment: CDR1 SEHNR and CDR2 FQNEAQ (reference sequence). Trimming left V 3 bases short and J 4 bases short, with 15 bases between. The CDR3 protein is CASSFLLGGAETQYF. The CDR3 nucleotides are TGTGCCAGCAGCTTTCTCCTCGGCGGGGCAGAGACCCAGTACTTC.

In this sample, this clonotype is medium-sized (0.01 to 0.1%). The chain carries TRBV18 and TRBJ2-1; TRBD2 is a possible D gene (7 bases). The CDR3 has 16 residues. Trimming took off 0 bases at V and 5 bases at J, with 14 bases between the two ends. CDR1 is KGHSH, CDR2 LQKENI, per germline. The DNA for the CDR3 is TGTGCCAGCTCACCACCGGGGGGGCGGCGAGACAATGAGCAGTTCTTC. This gives the protein CASSPPGGRRDNEQFF.

A note on this clonotype: A much larger clone differs from this one at a single base, so this may be a read error. This rearrangement joins TRBV5-1 to TRBJ2-1, with D possibly being TRBD2 (6 bases). The CDR3 has 13 amino acids. V dropped 7 bases and J dropped 9 bases, with 17 bases sitting between them. Germline CDR1 reads SGHRS; CDR2 reads YFSETQ. The CDR3: CASDEKDGGEQFF. CDR3 nucleotide sequence: TGCGCCAGCGACGAAAAGGACGGGGGTGAGCAGTTCTTC. The whole variable domain, remainder taken from reference TRBV5-1 and TRBJ2-1, is KAGVTQTPRYLIKTRGQQVTLSCSPISGHRSVSWYQQTPGQGLQFLFEYFSETQRNKGNFPGRFSGRQFSNSRSEMNVSTLELGDSALYLCASDEKDGGEQFFGPGTRLTVL.

This chain joins TRBV2 and TRBJ1-5; 10 bases are shared with TRBD1. The CDR3 spans 14 residues. The V segment lost 1 base and the J segment 7 bases; nucleotides outside the gene matches: 1. Germline V gene data show CDR1 as SNHLY and CDR2 as FYNNEI. CDR3 residues: CASSEGTGGQPQHF. Here the CDR3 DNA reads TGTGCCAGCAGTGAAGGGACAGGGGGACAGCCCCAGCATTTT.